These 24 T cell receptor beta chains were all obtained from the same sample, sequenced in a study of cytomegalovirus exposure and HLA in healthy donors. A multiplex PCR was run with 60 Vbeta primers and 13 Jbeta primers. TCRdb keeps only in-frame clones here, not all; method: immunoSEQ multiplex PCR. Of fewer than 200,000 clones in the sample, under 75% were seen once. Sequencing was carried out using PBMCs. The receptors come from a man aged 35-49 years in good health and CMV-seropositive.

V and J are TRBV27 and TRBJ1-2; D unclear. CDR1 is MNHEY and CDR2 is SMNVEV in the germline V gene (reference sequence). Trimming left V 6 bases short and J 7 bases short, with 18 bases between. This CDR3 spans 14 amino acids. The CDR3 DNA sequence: TGTGCCAGCAGCTTCGGACGGTTGGGAGGTGGCTACACCTTC. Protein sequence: CASSFGRLGGGYTF.

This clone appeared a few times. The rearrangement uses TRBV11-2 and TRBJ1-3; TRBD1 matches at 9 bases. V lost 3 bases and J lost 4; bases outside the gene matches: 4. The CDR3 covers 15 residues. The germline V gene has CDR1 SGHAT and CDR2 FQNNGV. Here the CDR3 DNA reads TGTGCCAGCAGCTTGCTCGGACAGGGGGGAAACACCATATATTTT. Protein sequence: CASSLLGQGGNTIYF.

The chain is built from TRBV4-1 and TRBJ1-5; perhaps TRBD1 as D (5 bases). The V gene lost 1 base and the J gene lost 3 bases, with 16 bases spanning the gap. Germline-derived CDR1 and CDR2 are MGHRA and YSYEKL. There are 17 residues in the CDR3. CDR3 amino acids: CASSQVSGGTVNQPQHF. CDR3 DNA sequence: TGCGCCAGCAGCCAAGTAAGTGGGGGGACCGTCAATCAGCCCCAGCATTTT.

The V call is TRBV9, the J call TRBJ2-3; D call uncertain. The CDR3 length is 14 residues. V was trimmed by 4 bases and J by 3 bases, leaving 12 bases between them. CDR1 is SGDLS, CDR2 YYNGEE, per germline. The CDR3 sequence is CASSTSPSTDTQYF. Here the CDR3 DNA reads TGTGCCAGCAGCACTTCCCCTAGTACAGATACGCAGTATTTT.

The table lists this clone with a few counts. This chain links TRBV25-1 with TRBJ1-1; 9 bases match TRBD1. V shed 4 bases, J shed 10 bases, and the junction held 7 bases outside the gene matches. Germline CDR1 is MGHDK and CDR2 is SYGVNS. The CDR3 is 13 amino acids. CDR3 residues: CASSAGTGRGAFF. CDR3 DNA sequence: TGTGCCAGCAGTGCCGGGACAGGGAGGGGAGCTTTCTTT.

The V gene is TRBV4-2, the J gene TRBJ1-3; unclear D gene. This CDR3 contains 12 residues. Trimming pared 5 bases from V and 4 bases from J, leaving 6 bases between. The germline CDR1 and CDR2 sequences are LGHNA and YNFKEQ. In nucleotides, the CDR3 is TGTGCCAGCAGCGAACAGGGAAACACCATATATTTT. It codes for CASSEQGNTIYF.

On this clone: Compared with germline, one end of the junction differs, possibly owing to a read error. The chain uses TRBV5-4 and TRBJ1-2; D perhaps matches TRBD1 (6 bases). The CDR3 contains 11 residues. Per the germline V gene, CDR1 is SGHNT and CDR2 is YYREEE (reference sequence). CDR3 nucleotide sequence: TGTGCCAGCAGCTTGAACAGGGTGGTGGGCTTC. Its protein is CASSLNRVVGF.

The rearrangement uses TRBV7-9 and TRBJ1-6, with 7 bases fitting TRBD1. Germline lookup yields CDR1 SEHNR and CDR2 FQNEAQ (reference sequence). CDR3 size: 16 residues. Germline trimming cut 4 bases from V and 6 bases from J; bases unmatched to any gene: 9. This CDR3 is CASSSTGELVNSPLHF. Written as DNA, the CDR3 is TGTGCCAGCAGCTCAACAGGGGAACTTGTTAATTCACCCCTCCACTTT.

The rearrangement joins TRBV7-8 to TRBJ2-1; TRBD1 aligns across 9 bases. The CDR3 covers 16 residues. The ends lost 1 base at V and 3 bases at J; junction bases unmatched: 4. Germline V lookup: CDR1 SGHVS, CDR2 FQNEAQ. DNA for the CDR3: TGTGCCAGCAGCTTAGAGGGGACAGGGAACTACAATGAGCAGTTCTTC. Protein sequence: CASSLEGTGNYNEQFF. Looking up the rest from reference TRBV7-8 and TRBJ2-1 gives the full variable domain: GAGVSQSPRYKVAKRGQDVALRCDPISGHVSLFWYQQALGQGPEFLTYFQNEAQLDKSGLPSDRFFAERPEGSVSTLKIQRTQQEDSAVYLCASSLEGTGNYNEQFFGPGTRLTVL.

The CDR3 protein is CASSLSTEGRGQYF. DNA of the CDR3: TGTGCCAGCAGCTTAAGTACGGAAGGGAGGGGTCAGTACTTC. This sequence joins TRBV7-2 and TRBJ2-7; 7 positions agree with TRBD2. This CDR3 contains 14 residues. The V segment lost 2 bases and the J segment 10 bases; nucleotides outside the gene matches: 11. Germline CDR1 SGHTA, CDR2 FQGNSA.

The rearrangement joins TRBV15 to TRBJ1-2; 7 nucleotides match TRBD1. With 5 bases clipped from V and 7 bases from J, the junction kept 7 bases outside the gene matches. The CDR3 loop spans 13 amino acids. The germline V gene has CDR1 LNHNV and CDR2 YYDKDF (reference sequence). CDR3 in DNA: TGTGCCACCAGCGCGGGGCCAGGGGGTGGCTACACCTTC. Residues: CATSAGPGGGYTF.

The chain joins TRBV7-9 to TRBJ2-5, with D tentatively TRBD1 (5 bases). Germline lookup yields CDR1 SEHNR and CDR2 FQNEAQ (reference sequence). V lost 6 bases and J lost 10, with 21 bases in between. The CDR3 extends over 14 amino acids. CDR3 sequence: CASSPELETVDQYF. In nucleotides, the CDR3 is TGTGCCAGCAGTCCTGAGCTGGAGACAGTGGACCAGTACTTC.

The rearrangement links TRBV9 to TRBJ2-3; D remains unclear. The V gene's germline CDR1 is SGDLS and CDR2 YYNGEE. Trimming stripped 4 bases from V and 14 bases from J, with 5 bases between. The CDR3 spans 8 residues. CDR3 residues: CASSPGYF. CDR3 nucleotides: TGTGCCAGCAGCCCCGGGTATTTT.

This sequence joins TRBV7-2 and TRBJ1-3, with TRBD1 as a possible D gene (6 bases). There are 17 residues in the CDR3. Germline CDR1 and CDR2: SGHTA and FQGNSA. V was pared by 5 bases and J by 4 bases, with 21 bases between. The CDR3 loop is CASSRSSGRGAGNTIYF. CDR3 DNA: TGTGCCAGCAGCCGTTCCTCAGGGAGGGGGGCGGGAAACACCATATATTTT.

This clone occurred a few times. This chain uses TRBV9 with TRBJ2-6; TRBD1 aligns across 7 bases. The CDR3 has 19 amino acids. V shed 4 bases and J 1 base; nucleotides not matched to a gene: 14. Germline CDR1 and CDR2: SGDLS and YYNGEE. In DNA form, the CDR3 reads TGTGCCAGCAGCCCTCGCTACAGGGGATCTCTTTCTGGGGCCAACGTCCTGACTTTC. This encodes CASSPRYRGSLSGANVLTF.

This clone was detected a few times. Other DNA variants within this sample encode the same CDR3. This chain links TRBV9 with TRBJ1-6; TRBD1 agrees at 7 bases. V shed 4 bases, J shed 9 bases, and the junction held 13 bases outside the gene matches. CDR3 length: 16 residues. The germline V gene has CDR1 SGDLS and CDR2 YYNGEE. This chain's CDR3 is CASSRSPRDSASPLHF. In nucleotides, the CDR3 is TGTGCCAGCAGCAGGAGTCCCCGGGACAGCGCTTCACCCCTCCACTTT.

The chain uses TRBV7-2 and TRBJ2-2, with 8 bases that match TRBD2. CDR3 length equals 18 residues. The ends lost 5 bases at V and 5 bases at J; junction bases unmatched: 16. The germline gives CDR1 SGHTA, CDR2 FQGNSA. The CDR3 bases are TGTGCCAGCAGCATCCCGGGGTCGGGGGGGGCGGTAACCGGGGAGCTGTTTTTT. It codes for CASSIPGSGGAVTGELFF.

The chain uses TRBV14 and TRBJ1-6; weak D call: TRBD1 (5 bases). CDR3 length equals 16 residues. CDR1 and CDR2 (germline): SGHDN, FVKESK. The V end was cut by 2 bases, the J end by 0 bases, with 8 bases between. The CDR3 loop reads CASSQLQGSYNSPLHF. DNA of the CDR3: TGTGCCAGCAGCCAATTGCAGGGCTCCTATAATTCACCCCTCCACTTT.

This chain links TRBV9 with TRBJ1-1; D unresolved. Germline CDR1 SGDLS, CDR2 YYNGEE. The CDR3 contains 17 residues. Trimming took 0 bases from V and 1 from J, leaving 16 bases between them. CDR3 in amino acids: CASSVAGPLRGNTEAFF. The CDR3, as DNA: TGTGCCAGCAGCGTAGCCGGCCCCTTGAGAGGGAACACTGAAGCTTTCTTT.

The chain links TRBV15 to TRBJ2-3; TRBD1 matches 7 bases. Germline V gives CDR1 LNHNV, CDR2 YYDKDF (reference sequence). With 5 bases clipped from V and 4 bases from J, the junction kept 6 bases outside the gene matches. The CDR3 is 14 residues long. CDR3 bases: TGTGCCACCAGCCGACAGGGTTCGGCAGATACGCAGTATTTT. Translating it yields CATSRQGSADTQYF. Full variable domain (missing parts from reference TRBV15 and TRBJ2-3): DAMVIQNPRYQVTQFGKPVTLSCSQTLNHNVMYWYQQKSSQAPKLLFHYYDKDFNNEADTPDNFQSRRPNTSFCFLDIRSPGLGDTAMYLCATSRQGSADTQYFGPGTRLTVL.

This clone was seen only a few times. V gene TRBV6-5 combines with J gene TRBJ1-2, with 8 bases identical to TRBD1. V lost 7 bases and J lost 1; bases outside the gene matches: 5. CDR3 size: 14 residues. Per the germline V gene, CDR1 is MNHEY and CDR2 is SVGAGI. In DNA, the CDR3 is TGTGCCAGCAAAGGTACAGGGGGTAACTATGGCTACACCTTC. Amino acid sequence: CASKGTGGNYGYTF.

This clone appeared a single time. CDR3 region: CASSPNGQPGNTIYF. CDR3 in DNA: TGTGCCAGCTCACCGAACGGACAGCCTGGAAACACCATATATTTT. The chain has TRBV18 and TRBJ1-3; TRBD1 is a possible D gene (6 bases). Trimming left V 3 bases short and J 2 bases short, with 11 bases between. CDR3 length equals 15 residues. CDR1 and CDR2 from the germline V gene are KGHSH and LQKENI.

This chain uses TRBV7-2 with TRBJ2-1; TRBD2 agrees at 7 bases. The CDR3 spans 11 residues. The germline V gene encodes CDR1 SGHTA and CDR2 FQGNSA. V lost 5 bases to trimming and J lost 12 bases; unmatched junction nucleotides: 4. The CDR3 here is CASSAGGGQFF. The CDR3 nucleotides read TGTGCCAGCAGCGCAGGCGGGGGGCAGTTCTTC.

This CDR3 reads CASSSRDSIQFF. CDR3 nucleotide sequence: TGTGCCAGCAGCTCCCGGGACAGCATTCAGTTCTTC. This rearrangement joins TRBV7-2 to TRBJ2-1, with TRBD1 identical over 7 bases. The J segment lost 13 bases and the V segment lost 4 bases, leaving 7 bases of the junction unmatched. The CDR3 loop spans 12 amino acids. Germline CDR1 is SGHTA and CDR2 is FQGNSA.